This T cell receptor beta chain was sequenced for a study of T cells in Graves' hyperthyroidism and ophthalmopathy. Study background: The authors collected peripheral blood at initial diagnosis, before any treatment. The study's findings and limits: The model forecast ophthalmopathy, anticipating it by a median around 6.9 months before onset.

This clonotype turned up a few times. Its antigen is still unknown. TCR beta CDR3 region amplification was performed from RNA transcripts. The TCR CDR3 was amplified in a first-round RT-PCR using the HTBI primer set. In TCRdb, the multiplex PCR reads were re-called with MiXCR into one record per CDR3 protein. The sample carries approximately 870,000 distinct CDR3 sequences, 35% to 40% recorded once. V was clipped by 6 bases and J by 0 bases, with 17 bases between them. The CDR3 contains 15 residues. Germline CDR1 and CDR2: DFQATT and SNEGSKA (reference sequence). Specimen: blood. The sequence came from a man aged 18 to 29 with Graves' hyperthyroidism. The gene calls are TRBV20-1 and TRBJ1-2; D possibly corresponds to TRBD1 (6 bases). DNA of the CDR3: TGCAGTGCCCTTACCCACGGACAGCCTAACTATGGCTACACCTTC. Its translation: CSALTHGQPNYGYTF.